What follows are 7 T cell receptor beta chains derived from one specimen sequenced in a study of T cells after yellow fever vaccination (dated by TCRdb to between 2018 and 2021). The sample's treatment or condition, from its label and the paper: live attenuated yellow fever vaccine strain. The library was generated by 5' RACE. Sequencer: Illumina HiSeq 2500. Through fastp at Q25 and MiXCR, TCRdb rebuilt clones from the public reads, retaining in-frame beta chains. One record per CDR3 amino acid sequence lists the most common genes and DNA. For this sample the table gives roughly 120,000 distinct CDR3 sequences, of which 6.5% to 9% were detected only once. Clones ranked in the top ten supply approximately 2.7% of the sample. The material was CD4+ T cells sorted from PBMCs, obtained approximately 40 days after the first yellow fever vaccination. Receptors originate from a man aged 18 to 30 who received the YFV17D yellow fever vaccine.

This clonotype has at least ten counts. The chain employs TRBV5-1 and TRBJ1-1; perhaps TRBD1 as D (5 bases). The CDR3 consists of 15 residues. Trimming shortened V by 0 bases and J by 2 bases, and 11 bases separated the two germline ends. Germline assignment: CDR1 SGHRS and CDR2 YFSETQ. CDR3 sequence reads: CASSLEGTSNTEAFF. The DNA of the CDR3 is TGCGCCAGCAGCTTGGAGGGGACGAGCAACACTGAAGCTTTCTTT.

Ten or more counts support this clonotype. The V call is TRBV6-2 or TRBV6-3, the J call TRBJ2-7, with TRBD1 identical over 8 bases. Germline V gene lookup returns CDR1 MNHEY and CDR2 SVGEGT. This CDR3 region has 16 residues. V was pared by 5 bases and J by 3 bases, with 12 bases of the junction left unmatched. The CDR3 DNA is TGTGCCAGCAGTACAGCCCTCGGACAGGGAAACTACGAGCAGTACTTC. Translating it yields CASSTALGQGNYEQYF.

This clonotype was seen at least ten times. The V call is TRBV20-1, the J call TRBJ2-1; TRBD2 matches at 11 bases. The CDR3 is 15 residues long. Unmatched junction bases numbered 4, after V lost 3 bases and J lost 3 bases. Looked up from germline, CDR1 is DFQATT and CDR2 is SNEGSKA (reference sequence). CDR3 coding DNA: TGCAGTGCTAGGGGCACTAGCGGGGGCTACAATGAGCAGTTCTTC. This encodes CSARGTSGGYNEQFF.

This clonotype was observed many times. The CDR3 DNA reads as TGCGCCAGCTTCACTACCTCTTACAATGAGCAGTTCTTC. Amino acids: CASFTTSYNEQFF. V usage is TRBV5-1 and J usage is TRBJ2-1, with D unclear. The germline V and J ends were trimmed by 7 bases and 4 bases, with 12 bases remaining between them. The CDR3 runs to 13 residues. CDR1 SGHRS and CDR2 YFSETQ come from the germline V gene.

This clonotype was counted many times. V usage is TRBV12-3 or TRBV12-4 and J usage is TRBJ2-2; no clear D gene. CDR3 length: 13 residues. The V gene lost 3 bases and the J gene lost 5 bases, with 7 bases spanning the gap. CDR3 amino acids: CASSFGGTGELFF. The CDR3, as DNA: TGTGCCAGCAGTTTCGGCGGAACCGGGGAGCTGTTTTTT.

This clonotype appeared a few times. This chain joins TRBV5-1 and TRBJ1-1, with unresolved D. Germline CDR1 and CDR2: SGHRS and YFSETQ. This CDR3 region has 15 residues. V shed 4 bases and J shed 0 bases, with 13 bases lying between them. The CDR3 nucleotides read TGCGCCAGCAGCCCCTTGAGTTTAATGAACACTGAAGCTTTCTTT. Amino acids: CASSPLSLMNTEAFF.

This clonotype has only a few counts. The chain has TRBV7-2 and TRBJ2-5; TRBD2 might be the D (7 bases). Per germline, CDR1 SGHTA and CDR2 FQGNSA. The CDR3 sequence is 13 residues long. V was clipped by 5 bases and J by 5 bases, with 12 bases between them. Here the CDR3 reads CASSRRGAETQYF. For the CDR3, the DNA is TGTGCCAGCAGCCGCCGGGGGGCGGAGACCCAGTACTTC.